Below are 11 T cell receptor beta chains sequenced from a single sample in a study of T-cell reconstitution after alpha-beta-depleted transplantation in children. Unique molecular identifiers tagged the TCRbeta library. Each CDR3 protein is one row after TCRdb ran MiXCR on the PCR reads. The table includes under 750,000 distinct CDR3 sequences, 20% to 25% detected once. This sample comprised PBMCs, mostly from graft donor cells, obtained 360 days after TCRalphabeta/CD19-depleted stem cell transplant. The receptor set was obtained from a boy under two years old who had a stem cell transplant for acute myeloid leukemia, so the T cells may come from the graft donor.

This clonotype was counted at least ten times. This chain uses TRBV20-1 with TRBJ2-5, with D perhaps given as TRBD1 or TRBD2 (5 bases each). The V end was cut by 6 bases, the J end by 3 bases, with 11 bases between. Germline V gives CDR1 DFQATT, CDR2 SNEGSKA (reference sequence). There are 12 residues in the CDR3. The chain's CDR3 is CSAGTQEETQYF. The CDR3 DNA is TGCAGTGCAGGGACGCAAGAAGAGACCCAGTACTTC.

The chain joins TRBV6-1 to TRBJ2-7, with D perhaps matching TRBD1 or TRBD2 (6 bases each). V dropped 6 bases and J dropped 3 bases, with 18 bases sitting between them. The CDR3 sequence is 15 residues long. Germline CDR1 MNHNS, CDR2 SASEGT. Written as DNA, the CDR3 is TGTGCCAGCAGATCTTTAGCGGAGGGGGACTACGAGCAGTACTTC. Encoded protein: CASRSLAEGDYEQYF.

This clonotype turned up a few times. The chain carries TRBV27 and TRBJ1-6; the D is unclear. The CDR3 is 15 residues long. Trimming left V 6 bases short and J 6 bases short, with 15 bases between. Germline CDR1 is MNHEY and CDR2 is SMNVEV (reference sequence). CDR3 loop: CASSRSVGANSPLHF. CDR3 coding DNA: TGTGCCAGCAGCAGATCGGTGGGCGCTAATTCACCCCTCCACTTT.

In this sample, this clonotype turned up many times. The rearrangement uses TRBV6-2 or TRBV6-3 and TRBJ2-1; possible D gene TRBD2, 6 bases. CDR3 length: 17 amino acids. Per the germline V gene, CDR1 is MNHEY and CDR2 is SVGEGT. With 4 bases removed from V and 2 bases from J, the gap between germline ends came to 18 bases. This CDR3 reads CASSFPSREAPYNEQFF. The CDR3 coding sequence is TGTGCCAGCAGTTTTCCTTCGAGGGAGGCCCCCTACAATGAGCAGTTCTTC.

This sequence joins TRBV20-1 and TRBJ2-4; D is ambiguous. Between the trimmed V and J ends, which lost 5 bases and 0 bases, there was a span of 8 bases. Looked up from germline, CDR1 is DFQATT and CDR2 is SNEGSKA (reference sequence). The CDR3 is made up of 13 amino acids. CDR3 DNA: TGCAGTGCTTGGACGGTAGCCAAAAACATTCAGTACTTC. Amino acids: CSAWTVAKNIQYF.

The J gene is TRBJ1-6, the V gene TRBV12-3 or TRBV12-4, with D perhaps TRBD1 (6 bases). V was shortened by 5 bases and J by 8 bases, with 16 bases between the two germline ends. The CDR3 sequence is 15 residues long. The CDR3 loop is CASSAPGAAYSPLHF. CDR3 DNA sequence: TGTGCCAGCAGTGCACCGGGGGCGGCGTATTCACCCCTCCACTTT.

This clonotype was picked up a small number of times. A much bigger clone sits one base away, suggesting this may be a read error. This rearrangement joins TRBV6-1 to TRBJ1-2, with a possible D match to TRBD1 (5 bases). The ends were cut back, 6 bases at V and 4 bases at J, with 9 bases in the middle. The CDR3 runs to 12 residues. Germline CDR1 and CDR2: MNHNS and SASEGT. For the CDR3, the DNA is TGTGCCAGCAGGGGGGAAGCCTATGGCTACACCTTC. Translated, it gives CASRGEAYGYTF.

This clonotype was seen a few times. V is TRBV9 and J is TRBJ2-1; perhaps TRBD2 as D (5 bases). Between the trimmed V and J ends, which lost 0 bases and 4 bases, there was a span of 8 bases. Germline CDR1 reads SGDLS; CDR2 reads YYNGEE. The CDR3 is made up of 14 amino acids. In DNA form, the CDR3 reads TGTGCCAGCAGCGTAGAACGGGATTACAATGAGCAGTTCTTC. Its protein product is CASSVERDYNEQFF.

The sample holds a few counts of this clonotype. CDR3 loop: CASSGVGEQPQHF. CDR3 nucleotides: TGTGCCAGCAGTGGGGTGGGTGAACAGCCCCAGCATTTT. This sequence joins TRBV2 and TRBJ1-5; D gene uncertain. The CDR3 length is 13 residues. Trimming took 4 bases from V and 7 from J, leaving 11 bases between them. Germline lookup yields CDR1 SNHLY and CDR2 FYNNEI.

In its sample, this clonotype was seen many times. The gene calls are TRBV7-2 and TRBJ2-2, with 10 bases that match TRBD1. Germline CDR1 SGHTA, CDR2 FQGNSA. V lost 4 bases, J lost 3 bases, and 8 bases stayed unmatched. The CDR3 has 17 amino acids. This CDR3 is CASSSPAGQGDTGELFF. The CDR3 DNA follows: TGTGCCAGCAGCTCCCCTGCCGGACAGGGGGACACCGGGGAGCTGTTTTTT. The full variable domain, rest sourced from reference TRBV7-2 and TRBJ2-2, is GAGVSQSPSNKVTEKGKDVELRCDPISGHTALYWYRQSLGQGLEFLIYFQGNSAPDKSGLPSDRFSAERTGGSVSTLTIQRTQQEDSAVYLCASSSPAGQGDTGELFFGEGSRLTVL.

This clonotype was detected only once. The chain employs TRBV12-3 or TRBV12-4 and TRBJ1-3, with D hard to call. The V end lost 4 bases, the J end lost 9 bases, and 10 bases lay between the germline ends. This CDR3 has 12 residues. Written as DNA, the CDR3 is TGTGCCAGCAGTTCGGTGCCTACCACCATATATTTT. This gives the protein CASSSVPTTIYF.